The 29 T cell receptor beta chains below all came from one sample that was sequenced in a study of blood T cell repertoires in COVID-19. Libraries were prepared by immunoSEQ multiplex PCR; TCRdb keeps only in-frame clonotypes and omits some of them. The table lists roughly 96,000 clones, about 81% of them singletons. Sample: peripheral blood. All receptors derive from a man between 60 and 70 years old with acute or convalescent COVID-19.

About this clone: Distinct nucleotide sequences in the sample also encode this CDR3. V is TRBV7-9 and J is TRBJ1-1; D is unclear. V lost 1 base and J lost 1, with 4 bases in between. Germline loops: CDR1 SEHNR, CDR2 FQNEAQ (reference sequence). The CDR3 has 13 residues. The CDR3 here is CASSLGANTEAFF. CDR3 coding DNA: TGTGCCAGCAGCTTAGGGGCGAACACTGAAGCTTTCTTT.

This clone came up a few times. The chain uses TRBV19 and TRBJ1-2, with TRBD1 as a possible D gene (5 bases). Germline loops: CDR1 LNHDA, CDR2 SQIVND (reference sequence). Trimming left V 3 bases short and J 3 bases short, with 11 bases between. CDR3 length equals 14 residues. CDR3 DNA: TGTGCCAGTAGTATGGCACAGGTACACTATGGCTACACCTTC. Its protein is CASSMAQVHYGYTF.

The V and J genes are TRBV6-2 or TRBV6-3 and TRBJ2-1; tentatively, D is TRBD2 (6 bases). There are 15 residues in the CDR3. With 5 bases removed from V and 6 bases from J, the gap between germline ends came to 17 bases. Germline V lookup: CDR1 MNHEY, CDR2 SVGEGT. The CDR3 DNA reads as TGTGCCAGCAGTGTCCGGGGAGTGGGGGGCAATGAGCAGTTCTTC. This codes for CASSVRGVGGNEQFF.

The rearrangement uses TRBV3-1 (or the pseudogene TRBV3-2) and TRBJ1-5; 8 bases fit TRBD1. CDR1 is LGHDT and CDR2 is YNNKEL in the germline V gene (reference sequence). The J segment lost 6 bases and the V segment lost 4 bases, leaving 5 bases of the junction unmatched. This CDR3 has 14 amino acids. The CDR3 DNA reads TGTGCCAGCAGCCTTGGACAGGGCGTTCAGCCCCAGCATTTT. This sequence encodes CASSLGQGVQPQHF.

The chain joins TRBV7-2 to TRBJ2-7; 13 bases map to TRBD2. V lost 4 bases and J lost 6; bases outside the gene matches: 3. This CDR3 region has 14 residues. Germline CDR1 reads SGHTA; CDR2 reads FQGNSA. CDR3 amino acids: CASSSGLAGVEQYF. For the CDR3, the DNA is TGTGCCAGCAGCTCCGGACTAGCGGGGGTCGAGCAGTACTTC.

A few counts support this clone. Its ends do not fully match the called genes, so a read error is possible. The chain has TRBV3-1 (or the pseudogene TRBV3-2) and TRBJ1-2; no reliable D call. The CDR3 sequence is 15 residues long. From germline, CDR1 is LGHDT and CDR2 YNNKEL (reference sequence). DNA of the CDR3: TGTGCCAGCAGCCAAGGAATAGGAACTAATTATGGCTACACCTTC. This translates into CASSQGIGTNYGYTF.

V and J are TRBV5-6 and TRBJ2-7; D unresolved. Trimming removed 0 bases at V and 4 bases at J, with 11 bases between. The germline V gene encodes CDR1 SGHDT and CDR2 YYEEEE. The CDR3 spans 14 residues. DNA for the CDR3: TGTGCCAGCAGCTTGGGACTCGTACGTTACGAGCAGTACTTC. Translated: CASSLGLVRYEQYF.

The chain couples TRBV6-5 to TRBJ2-1, with D perhaps TRBD2 (6 bases). CDR3 length equals 15 residues. Per germline, CDR1 MNHEY and CDR2 SVGAGI. With 6 bases removed from V and 0 bases from J, the gap between germline ends came to 12 bases. The CDR3 DNA reads as TGTGCCAGCAGGATTAGCGGCAGCTCCTACAATGAGCAGTTCTTC. Its translation is CASRISGSSYNEQFF.

The genes are TRBV9 and TRBJ2-5; D might be TRBD1 (6 bases). Looked up from germline, CDR1 is SGDLS and CDR2 is YYNGEE. The CDR3 loop spans 14 amino acids. V lost 4 bases and J lost 0, with 10 bases in between. The CDR3 protein is CASSPGQYQETQYF. The CDR3 DNA follows: TGTGCCAGCAGCCCAGGACAGTACCAAGAGACCCAGTACTTC.

This chain uses TRBV20-1 with TRBJ1-1, with a weak D call TRBD1 (5 bases). The CDR3 is 11 amino acids. Trimming took 5 bases from V and 3 from J, leaving 7 bases between them. CDR1 is DFQATT and CDR2 is SNEGSKA in the germline V gene (reference sequence). The CDR3, as DNA: TGCAGTGCTTTAGGGGACACTGAAGCTTTCTTT. Translating gives CSALGDTEAFF.

The gene calls are TRBV24-1 and TRBJ1-2, with 8 bases fitting TRBD1. Germline assignment: CDR1 KGHDR and CDR2 SFDVKD. V shed 3 bases, J shed 4 bases, and the junction held 3 bases outside the gene matches. The CDR3 has 14 amino acids. The CDR3 loop reads CATSDRTGGYGYTF. CDR3 in DNA: TGTGCCACCAGTGATAGAACAGGGGGCTATGGCTACACCTTC.

J is TRBJ2-7 and V is TRBV9; a possible D gene is TRBD1 (6 bases). The CDR3 consists of 14 residues. Trimming stripped 7 bases from V and 0 bases from J, with 14 bases between. Germline V gene sequence: CDR1 SGDLS, CDR2 YYNGEE. CDR3 DNA: TGTGCCAGCCCACAGGGAAGGTTCTCCTACGAGCAGTACGTC. Its protein is CASPQGRFSYEQYV.

This clone was observed many times. The chain is built from TRBV9 and TRBJ2-3; 8 bases agree with TRBD2. There are 15 residues in the CDR3. The ends lost 4 bases at V and 5 bases at J; junction bases unmatched: 9. The germline CDR1 and CDR2 sequences are SGDLS and YYNGEE. CDR3 loop: CASSYTGTRGDTQYF. The DNA for the CDR3 is TGTGCCAGCAGCTACACCGGGACTAGAGGAGATACGCAGTATTTT.

This clone was counted only a few times. The chain combines TRBV18 with TRBJ1-3; the D is unclear. CDR1 is KGHSH, CDR2 LQKENI, per germline. The CDR3 is 14 residues long. The V end lost 3 bases, the J end lost 2 bases, and 8 bases lay between the germline ends. CDR3 nucleotides: TGTGCCAGCTCACCGAGAGGGACTGGAAACACCATATATTTT. Translating it yields CASSPRGTGNTIYF.

The chain uses TRBV18 and TRBJ2-3; 9 bases fit TRBD1. This CDR3 comprises 14 residues. Losses at the gene ends were 8 bases for V and 8 bases for J; bases not matched to a gene: 11. From germline, CDR1 is KGHSH and CDR2 LQKENI. This CDR3 reads CASQGQGLGGTQYF. The CDR3 bases are TGTGCCAGCCAGGGACAGGGCCTAGGTGGTACGCAGTATTTT.

This clone was seen more than once but under ten times. V gene TRBV7-2 combines with J gene TRBJ2-5; 7 nucleotides align to TRBD1. V shed 5 bases and J 8 bases; nucleotides not matched to a gene: 11. The CDR3 loop spans 14 amino acids. Germline assignment: CDR1 SGHTA and CDR2 FQGNSA. CDR3: CASSRDYQGDTQYF. The CDR3 DNA sequence: TGTGCCAGCAGCCGCGACTACCAGGGGGATACCCAGTACTTC.

The chain recombines TRBV7-2 with TRBJ1-5; D gene unclear. Germline V gives CDR1 SGHTA, CDR2 FQGNSA. V shed 5 bases and J shed 5 bases, with 10 bases lying between them. The CDR3 spans 13 residues. CDR3 sequence: CASSAGGYQPQHF. As DNA, the CDR3 is TGTGCCAGCAGCGCTGGCGGTTATCAGCCCCAGCATTTT.

Notes on this clone: This same CDR3 is encoded by further DNA sequences in the sample. V and J are TRBV6-1 and TRBJ1-1; D remains unclear. V was cut by 0 bases and J by 6 bases, with 8 bases left in between. CDR1 is MNHNS, CDR2 SASEGT, per germline. The CDR3 length is 13 residues. In DNA, the CDR3 is TGTGCCAGCAGTGAAGCGAGGAGTGCTGAAGCTTTCTTT. Protein: CASSEARSAEAFF.

The V gene is TRBV18, the J gene TRBJ1-1, with D possibly matching TRBD1 (5 bases). CDR1 is KGHSH, CDR2 LQKENI, per germline. The CDR3 extends over 14 amino acids. Trimming took 0 bases from V and 4 from J, leaving 9 bases between them. The CDR3 loop reads CASSPPSRGTEAFF. The DNA of the CDR3 is TGTGCCAGCTCACCACCGAGTAGGGGCACTGAAGCTTTCTTT.

The rearrangement uses TRBV5-3 and TRBJ2-7; perhaps TRBD1 as D (6 bases). TRBV5-3 is known as an ORF, though its function is uncertain. This CDR3 comprises 16 residues. Trimming cost V 3 bases and J 6 bases, with 22 bases left between them. CDR3 bases: TGTGCCAGAAGCTGGGGGCCCCGGGCTCCCCTACGCGAGCAGTACTTC. Amino acid sequence: CARSWGPRAPLREQYF.

A single count supports this clone. The rearrangement uses TRBV7-9 and TRBJ1-1; D ambiguous. Germline CDR1 SEHNR, CDR2 FQNEAQ (reference sequence). V lost 2 bases and J lost 1, with 2 bases in between. The CDR3 loop spans 12 amino acids. The CDR3 sequence: CASSLQNTEAFF. Written as DNA, the CDR3 is TGTGCCAGCAGCTTACAGAACACTGAAGCTTTCTTT.

The J gene is TRBJ2-3, the V gene TRBV2; 8 positions match TRBD2. V trimming: 8 bases; J trimming: 5 bases; junction bases outside the gene matches: 12. CDR1 and CDR2 (germline): SNHLY, FYNNEI. This CDR3 comprises 15 residues. The CDR3 sequence is CASSLSRGEGDTQYF. The CDR3 nucleotides read TGTGCCAGCTCCCTTTCGCGGGGGGAGGGAGATACGCAGTATTTT.

CDR3 DNA sequence: TGTGCCAGTAGTATAGCGGGAGCAGGCTATGGCTACACCTTC. This encodes CASSIAGAGYGYTF. This chain joins TRBV19 and TRBJ1-2; D gene unclear. The ends were cut back, 1 base at V and 4 bases at J, with 10 bases in the middle. The CDR3 contains 14 residues. Germline assignment: CDR1 LNHDA and CDR2 SQIVND (reference sequence).

V is TRBV28 and J is TRBJ2-3; 7 bases align to TRBD2. Germline V lookup: CDR1 MDHEN, CDR2 SYDVKM. The CDR3 extends over 16 amino acids. Losses at the gene ends were 4 bases for V and 1 base for J; bases not matched to a gene: 8. CDR3 sequence reads: CASSSSRLAGTDTQYF. The DNA for the CDR3 is TGTGCCAGCAGTTCATCCCGACTAGCCGGCACAGATACGCAGTATTTT.

The chain is built from TRBV9 and TRBJ1-6; D remains ambiguous. The CDR3 length is 16 residues. CDR1 and CDR2 from the germline V gene are SGDLS and YYNGEE. Trimming stripped 4 bases from V and 7 bases from J, with 18 bases between. The CDR3 sequence is CASSPDPGGSNSPLHF. The DNA for the CDR3 is TGTGCCAGCAGCCCCGACCCAGGAGGGAGCAATTCACCCCTCCACTTT.

V gene TRBV19 combines with J gene TRBJ2-1, with a weak D call TRBD2 (6 bases). Germline V gene lookup returns CDR1 LNHDA and CDR2 SQIVND (reference sequence). V was shortened by 6 bases and J by 8 bases, with 20 bases between the two germline ends. The CDR3 is 15 amino acids. CDR3 sequence: CASSGTPRDWDEQFF. DNA for the CDR3: TGTGCCAGTAGCGGTACTCCCAGGGACTGGGATGAGCAGTTCTTC.

The chain recombines TRBV9 with TRBJ1-3; D not certain. Germline values: CDR1 SGDLS, CDR2 YYNGEE. Deletions cut 4 bases from V and 0 bases from J, with 23 bases between. The CDR3 covers 19 residues. The CDR3, as DNA: TGTGCCAGCAGCCCCCAGGTGGGAGCTGGAGTGAGCTCTGGAAACACCATATATTTT. As protein: CASSPQVGAGVSSGNTIYF.

The chain combines TRBV30 with TRBJ1-5; TRBD1 matches 11 bases. The CDR3 has 13 residues. Looked up from germline, CDR1 is GTSNPN and CDR2 is SVGIG (reference sequence). V lost 5 bases and J lost 7; bases outside the gene matches: 4. CDR3 in amino acids: CAWGQGAGQPQHF. The CDR3, as DNA: TGTGCCTGGGGACAGGGGGCGGGGCAGCCCCAGCATTTT. The complete variable domain, with remaining parts taken from reference TRBV30 and TRBJ1-5, reads SQTIHQWPATLVQPVGSPLSLECTVEGTSNPNLYWYRQAAGRGLQLLFYSVGIGQISSEVPQNLSASRPQDRQFILSSKKLLLSDSGFYLCAWGQGAGQPQHFGDGTRLSIL.

The J gene is TRBJ2-1, the V gene TRBV7-2; D possibly corresponds to TRBD1 (6 bases). CDR1 is SGHTA and CDR2 is FQGNSA in the germline V gene. Between the trimmed V and J ends, which lost 8 bases and 0 bases, there was a span of 11 bases. The length of the CDR3 is 14 residues. DNA for the CDR3: TGTGCCAGCGTACAGGGTCGCTCCTACAATGAGCAGTTCTTC. Its protein is CASVQGRSYNEQFF.